There are a few counts of the clone carrying this TCR beta chain. Its antigen is still unknown. These data originate in a study of blood T cells in healthy people across ages. Whole-study findings and limits: Naive CD4+ cells and diversity were both higher in long-lived donors than in aged donors. The percentage of naive T cells correlated strongly with TCR beta diversity.

CDR1 and CDR2 (germline): LNHDA, SQIVND (reference sequence). The CDR3 runs to 13 residues. Trimming took 11 bases from V and 2 from J, leaving 12 bases between them. Every donor provided 9.5 to 10 milliliters of peripheral blood. The second PCR ran roughly 7 to 12 cycles with a sample-barcoded 5' primer and J-beta primers. A single record per CDR3 protein comes from TCRdb applying MiXCR to the 5' RACE reads. The sample yields 550,000 to 750,000 distinct CDR3 sequences, 20% to 25% seen once. The sequenced material came from blood. V and J are TRBV19 and TRBJ2-2, with D possibly matching TRBD1 (6 bases). The clonotype comes from a man between 70 and 80 years old in good health. CDR3 residues: CAVQGLNTGELFF. CDR3 bases: TGTGCCGTACAGGGCTTAAACACCGGGGAGCTGTTTTTT.